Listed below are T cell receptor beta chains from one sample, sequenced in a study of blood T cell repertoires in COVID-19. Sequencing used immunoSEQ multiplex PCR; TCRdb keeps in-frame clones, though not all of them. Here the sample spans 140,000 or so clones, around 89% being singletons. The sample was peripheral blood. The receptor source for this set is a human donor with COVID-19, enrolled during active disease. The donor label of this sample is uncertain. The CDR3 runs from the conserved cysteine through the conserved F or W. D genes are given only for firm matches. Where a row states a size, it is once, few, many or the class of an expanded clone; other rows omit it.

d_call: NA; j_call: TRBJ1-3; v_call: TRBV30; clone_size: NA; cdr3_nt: TGTGCCTGGAGTGGGGGGGACGGGAGCTCTGGAAACACCATATATTTT; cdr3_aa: CAWSGGDGSSGNTIYF
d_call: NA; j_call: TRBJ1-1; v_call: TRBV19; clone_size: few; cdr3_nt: TGTGCCAGTAGTCAAACGGCAGTGGGCGCTGAAGCTTTCTTT; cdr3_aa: CASSQTAVGAEAFF
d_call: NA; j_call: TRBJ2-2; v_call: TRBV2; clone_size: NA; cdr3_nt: TGTGCCAGCAAGTCGGTAGCGGCGAACACCGGGGAGCTGTTTTTT; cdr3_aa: CASKSVAANTGELFF
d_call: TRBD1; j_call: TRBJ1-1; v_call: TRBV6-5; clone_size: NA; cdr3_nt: TGTGCCAGCAGTTACGTGGGACAGGGGGCCGCGAGTGAAGCTTTCTTT; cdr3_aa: CASSYVGQGAASEAFF
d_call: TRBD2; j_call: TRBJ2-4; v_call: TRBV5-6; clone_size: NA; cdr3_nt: TGTGCCAGCAGCTTGGCTAGCGGGGGACTAGGGATTCAGTACTTC; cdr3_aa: CASSLASGGLGIQYF
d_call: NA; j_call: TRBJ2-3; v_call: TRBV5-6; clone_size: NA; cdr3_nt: TGTGCCAGCAGCTTTGCAACGACAAGCACAGATACGCAGTATTTT; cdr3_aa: CASSFATTSTDTQYF
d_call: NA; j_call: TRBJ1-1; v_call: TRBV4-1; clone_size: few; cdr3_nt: TGCGCCAGCAGCCATTACGGGAACACTGAAGCTTTCTTT; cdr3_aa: CASSHYGNTEAFF
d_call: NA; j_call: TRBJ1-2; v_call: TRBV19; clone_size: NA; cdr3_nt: TGTGCCAGTAGTATAGAGGCCGGCTACACCTTC; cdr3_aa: CASSIEAGYTF
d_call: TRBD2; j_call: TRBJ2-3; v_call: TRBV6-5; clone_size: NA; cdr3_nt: TGTGCCAGCATCTCCCGGACTAGCGCAAATACGCAGTATTTT; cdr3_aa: CASISRTSANTQYF
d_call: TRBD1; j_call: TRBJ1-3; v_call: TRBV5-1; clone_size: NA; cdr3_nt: TGCGCCAGCAGCTCGGACAGGGGTCCCTTTTCTGGAAACACCATATATTTT; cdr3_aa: CASSSDRGPFSGNTIYF
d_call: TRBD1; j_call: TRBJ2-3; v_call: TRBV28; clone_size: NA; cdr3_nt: TGTGCCAGCTCCATCCCCCAGGGGGTCACAGATACGCAGTATTTT; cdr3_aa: CASSIPQGVTDTQYF
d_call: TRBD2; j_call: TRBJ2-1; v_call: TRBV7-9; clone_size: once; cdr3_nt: TGTGCCAGCAGCTTCTTAGCGGGGGGCAATGAGCAGTTCTTC; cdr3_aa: CASSFLAGGNEQFF
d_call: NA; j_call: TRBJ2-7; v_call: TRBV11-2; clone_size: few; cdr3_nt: TGTGCCAGCAGCTTAGGACAGGCGGACCTCTACGAGCAGTACTTC; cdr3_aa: CASSLGQADLYEQYF
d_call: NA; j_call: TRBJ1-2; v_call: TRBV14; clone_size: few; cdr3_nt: TGTGCCAGCAGCCCGGGACTATGGTATGGCTACACCTTC; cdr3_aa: CASSPGLWYGYTF
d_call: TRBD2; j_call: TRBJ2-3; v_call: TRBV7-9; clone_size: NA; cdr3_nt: TGTGCCAGCAGCTACCTAGCGGGGGCGGCAGATACGCAGTATTTT; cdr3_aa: CASSYLAGAADTQYF
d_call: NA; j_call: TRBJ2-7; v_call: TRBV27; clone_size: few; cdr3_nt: TGTGCCAGCAGCCCCAACCCCTCCGCGGGAAGTCACTCCTACGAGCAGTACTTC; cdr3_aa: CASSPNPSAGSHSYEQYF
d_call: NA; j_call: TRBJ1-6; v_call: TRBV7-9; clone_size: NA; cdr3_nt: TGTGCCAGCAGCTTAGCAGACAGCTCCTATAATTCACCCCTCCACTTT; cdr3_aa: CASSLADSSYNSPLHF
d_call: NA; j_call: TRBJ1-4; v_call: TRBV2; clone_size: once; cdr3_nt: TGTGCCAGCAGTGATGTTGAAGGGGCTAATGAAAAACTGTTTTTT; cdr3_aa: CASSDVEGANEKLFF